This paragraph covers one TCR beta chain sequence. The V gene end was trimmed by 0 bases and the J gene end by 7 bases; junction bases not matched to a gene: 9. This CDR3 is built from 16 residues. Germline-derived CDR1 and CDR2 are MRHNA and SNTAGT. This specimen belongs to a study of blood T cell repertoires in COVID-19. Study at large: Italy, Spain and the United States were the sources of the convalescent and acute COVID-19 samples. In each case, the material was cDNA or gDNA derived from T cells, B-cell-depleted T cells, or PBMCs.

Authors' analysis steps: Amplified reference gene primers provided the basis for estimating nucleated cell counts. The method was immunoSEQ multiplex PCR; TCRdb's version includes in-frame clones alone and lacks a portion of them. That table furnishes V, J and clone size, whereas the DNA furnished D and trimming. The sample consists of 85,000 to 90,000 clones, roughly four fifths of them appearing once. This sequence was found in a woman over 75 with acute or convalescent COVID-19. The specimen sequenced was peripheral blood. The chain employs TRBV6-4 and TRBJ2-1, with TRBD2 identical over 7 bases. The CDR3 spells CASSDSGLADGNEQFF. CDR3 nucleotides: TGTGCCAGCAGTGACTCGGGGCTAGCGGACGGGAATGAGCAGTTCTTC.